This T cell receptor (beta chain) was recorded in a study of shared clonotypes between healthy human individuals. Overall study results and limits: Generation probabilities of non-shared clonotypes were lower (relative to those shared by all four donors).

The method was immunoSEQ multiplex PCR; TCRdb's version includes in-frame clones alone and lacks a portion of them. The profile covers 2 million to 3 million clones, with over 85% appearing a single time and roughly 0.36% taken by the ten largest. In regard to this clone: Its specificity is not known. Different DNA sequences within this sample yield the same CDR3.

The specimen was naive CD4+ T cells from PBMCs. As to subset: CD45RA+ positively selected. The sequence derives from a young man in good health. Some clones in this sample may be carry-over from other donors' samples.

The CDR3 loop is CASSLGGVNTEAFF. The CDR3 DNA sequence: TGCGCCAGCAGCCTAGGAGGGGTAAACACTGAAGCTTTCTTT. This chain links TRBV5-1 with TRBJ1-1; D possibly corresponds to TRBD1 (5 bases). There are 14 residues in the CDR3. Germline CDR1 is SGHRS and CDR2 is YFSETQ. V was clipped by 4 bases and J by 2 bases, with 12 bases between them.